These 19 T cell receptor beta chains share one sample of origin, sequenced in a study of T cells in Graves' hyperthyroidism and ophthalmopathy. TCR beta CDR3 regions were amplified from RNA. HTBI primers were the set used in a first-round RT-PCR of the TCR CDR3. TCRdb re-derived calls from the multiplex PCR reads in MiXCR, one entry per CDR3 protein. The sample includes 95,000 to 110,000 distinct CDR3 sequences, roughly 44% of them seen just once. Source material: blood. All receptors come from a man aged 35-49 years with Graves' hyperthyroidism.

This clonotype appeared many times. The chain links TRBV4-2 to TRBJ1-1; TRBD1 is a possible D gene (6 bases). V shed 0 bases and J shed 0 bases, with 11 bases lying between them. This CDR3 is 16 amino acids long. Germline V CDR1 and CDR2: LGHNA, YNFKEQ. The CDR3 sequence is CASSQDPGGLNTEAFF. Written as DNA, the CDR3 is TGTGCCAGCAGCCAAGATCCCGGGGGGCTGAACACTGAAGCTTTCTTT.

Only a few counts were recorded for this clonotype. The V and J genes are TRBV27 and TRBJ2-1, with D possibly TRBD1 on 8 matching bases. CDR3 size: 17 residues. Germline V gene lookup returns CDR1 MNHEY and CDR2 SMNVEV (reference sequence). Trimming took off 2 bases at V and 1 base at J, with 15 bases between the two ends. The DNA of the CDR3 is TGTGCCAGCAGTTTACAGGGGGCAGCGGGGTCCTACAATGAGCAGTTCTTC. Its translation is CASSLQGAAGSYNEQFF.

This clonotype was observed a single time. The chain combines TRBV15 with TRBJ1-6; D ambiguous. Trimming took off 0 bases at V and 6 bases at J, with 12 bases between the two ends. Germline V lookup: CDR1 LNHNV, CDR2 YYDKDF (reference sequence). This CDR3 contains 16 residues. DNA of the CDR3: TGTGCCACCAGCAGAGATAAAGGAACGGTTAATTCACCCCTCCACTTT. Its protein is CATSRDKGTVNSPLHF.

V is TRBV20-1 and J is TRBJ1-2; unclear D gene. The germline V gene encodes CDR1 DFQATT and CDR2 SNEGSKA (reference sequence). V was trimmed by 1 base and J by 7 bases, leaving 10 bases between them. The CDR3 consists of 12 residues. CDR3 amino acids: CSARVGISGYTF. CDR3 sequence (DNA): TGCAGTGCTAGAGTTGGGATCTCTGGCTACACCTTC.

The chain joins TRBV15 to TRBJ2-5, with TRBD2 as a possible D gene (6 bases). V dropped 0 bases and J dropped 11 bases, with 19 bases sitting between them. Germline loops: CDR1 LNHNV, CDR2 YYDKDF (reference sequence). The CDR3 consists of 15 residues. CDR3 nucleotide sequence: TGTGCCACCAGCAGAGATCAGATAGGGTCGGGGGATCAGTACTTC. This sequence encodes CATSRDQIGSGDQYF.

This clonotype was picked up many times. V and J are TRBV20-1 and TRBJ2-7, with D tentatively TRBD1 or TRBD2 (6 bases each). The CDR3 runs to 16 residues. Germline lookup yields CDR1 DFQATT and CDR2 SNEGSKA (reference sequence). V lost 0 bases to trimming and J lost 3 bases, with 18 bases between them. The CDR3 DNA is TGCAGTGCTAGAGATTCCCGGAGGGGGGTAAGCTACGAGCAGTACTTC. This codes for CSARDSRRGVSYEQYF.

This clonotype was picked up many times. The V call is TRBV4-3, the J call TRBJ1-4, with 9 bases lining up with TRBD1. The V segment lost 0 bases and the J segment 5 bases; nucleotides outside the gene matches: 1. The germline V gene has CDR1 LGHNA and CDR2 YSLEER. The CDR3 contains 15 residues. This CDR3 is CASSQEDRGNEKLFF. The CDR3 coding sequence is TGCGCCAGCAGCCAAGAGGACAGGGGAAATGAAAAACTGTTTTTT.

This clonotype showed up just a few times. The genes are TRBV2 and TRBJ2-5, with D unclear. The germline CDR1 and CDR2 sequences are SNHLY and FYNNEI. The CDR3 sequence is 10 residues long. The V end lost 8 bases, the J end lost 5 bases, and 6 bases lay between the germline ends. In nucleotides, the CDR3 is TGTGCCAGCTACTGGGAGACCCAGTACTTC. Amino acids: CASYWETQYF.

The V and J genes are TRBV2 and TRBJ2-7, with D possibly TRBD2 on 5 matching bases. Germline CDR1 reads SNHLY; CDR2 reads FYNNEI. The CDR3 contains 13 residues. The V end was cut by 8 bases, the J end by 6 bases, with 17 bases between. CDR3 amino acids: CASVHDPGIEQYF. The CDR3 nucleotides are TGTGCCAGCGTCCACGACCCGGGGATCGAGCAGTACTTC.

This clonotype was seen ten or more times. This sequence joins TRBV20-1 and TRBJ2-3; 11 nucleotides match TRBD2. Germline V CDR1 and CDR2: DFQATT, SNEGSKA (reference sequence). This CDR3 region has 16 residues. The junction had 3 bases not matched to a gene; V was cut back by 1 base and J by 0 bases. The DNA for the CDR3 is TGCAGTGCTAGAGCGGGACTAGCGGTTAGCACAGATACGCAGTATTTT. Amino acid sequence: CSARAGLAVSTDTQYF.

On this clonotype: One junction end disagrees with the germline gene, perhaps due to a read error. The gene calls are TRBV10-2 and TRBJ1-1; TRBD1 matches at 9 bases. Germline V CDR1 and CDR2: WSHSY, SAAADI. The CDR3 length is 14 residues. The CDR3 DNA is TGCGCCAGCGGTGACAGGGGGGTGAACACTGAAGCTTTCTTT. Translated, it gives CASGDRGVNTEAFF.

This clonotype was counted many times. The V gene is TRBV20-1, the J gene TRBJ2-3; 7 bases align to TRBD1. Germline assignment: CDR1 DFQATT and CDR2 SNEGSKA (reference sequence). CDR3 length equals 16 residues. V was clipped by 2 bases and J by 0 bases; unmatched bases: 8. Here the CDR3 DNA reads TGCAGTGCTAGATCCTCCCAGACAGGGAGCACAGATACGCAGTATTTT. It translates to CSARSSQTGSTDTQYF.

This clonotype has at least ten counts. The gene calls are TRBV9 and TRBJ1-2; 7 nucleotides match TRBD1. The ends lost 0 bases at V and 4 bases at J; junction bases unmatched: 3. Germline V gene data show CDR1 as SGDLS and CDR2 as YYNGEE. There are 14 residues in the CDR3. CDR3 sequence (DNA): TGTGCCAGCAGCGTAGAGGGACAGTCCTATGGCTACACCTTC. Amino acids: CASSVEGQSYGYTF.

This clonotype was recorded once. Germline and junction disagree at one end, which may indicate a read error. V is TRBV7-9 and J is TRBJ2-4; TRBD1 matches 11 bases. The CDR3 has 17 residues. The germline V gene encodes CDR1 SEHNR and CDR2 FQNEAQ (reference sequence). CDR3 region: CASGSLGQGAPKNIQYF. CDR3 DNA: TGCGCCAGCGGTTCGCTTGGACAGGGGGCCCCCAAAAACATTCAGTACTTC.

The chain employs TRBV6-6 and TRBJ1-4; D ambiguous. V gave up 2 bases and J gave up 4 bases, with 14 bases separating them. This CDR3 is 16 amino acids long. Per germline, CDR1 MNHNY and CDR2 SVGAGI (reference sequence). This CDR3 is CASSYKSGKGNEKLFF. DNA for the CDR3: TGTGCCAGCAGTTACAAATCGGGGAAGGGTAATGAAAAACTGTTTTTT.

J is TRBJ2-5 and V is TRBV7-3; the D gene is possibly TRBD1 (5 bases). CDR3 length: 15 residues. The ends were cut back, 4 bases at V and 1 base at J, with 13 bases in the middle. Germline V lookup: CDR1 SGHTA, CDR2 FQGTGA. CDR3 nucleotides: TGTGCCAGCAGCTCCCAAAGTGGGGCCCAAGAGACCCAGTACTTC. Its translation is CASSSQSGAQETQYF.

This chain links TRBV19 with TRBJ1-1; 10 bases match TRBD1. The CDR3 length is 18 residues. The germline V gene has CDR1 LNHDA and CDR2 SQIVND (reference sequence). The trim removed 8 bases at V and 0 bases at J, leaving 15 bases unmatched. For the CDR3, the DNA is TGTGCCAGTCGGACAGGGGGGAGTACCGGGGCGGTGAACACTGAAGCTTTCTTT. Translation gives CASRTGGSTGAVNTEAFF. The variable domain in full, with the rest retrieved from reference TRBV19 and TRBJ1-1, is DGGITQSPKYLFRKEGQNVTLSCEQNLNHDAMYWYRQDPGQGLRLIYYSQIVNDFQKGDIAEGYSVSREKKESFPLTVTSAQKNPTAFYLCASRTGGSTGAVNTEAFFGQGTRLTVV.

The table lists this clonotype with many counts. This chain joins TRBV14 and TRBJ1-4; TRBD1 agrees at 9 bases. After removal of 5 bases from V and 8 bases from J, the junction contained 9 bases not matched to a gene. Per germline, CDR1 SGHDN and CDR2 FVKESK. CDR3 length: 15 amino acids. The CDR3 DNA sequence: TGTGCCAGCAGCTCACACAGGGGGCCTACGGAAAAACTGTTTTTT. Translated, it gives CASSSHRGPTEKLFF.

This clonotype was recorded many times. CDR3 nucleotides: TGTGCCAGTAGAACACGGACAGGGGGAAGCACCGGGGAGCTGTTTTTT. This sequence encodes CASRTRTGGSTGELFF. The gene calls are TRBV19 and TRBJ2-2; 10 bases map to TRBD1. The CDR3 runs 16 residues. Trimming took 6 bases from V and 4 from J; bases not matched to a gene: 8. Germline assignment: CDR1 LNHDA and CDR2 SQIVND (reference sequence).